This T cell receptor beta chain was sequenced in a study of cytomegalovirus exposure and HLA in healthy donors. Study-wide results and caveats: In an earlier analysis, productive rearrangement rates for most beta V segments clustered near 87% or 30%. Using a false discovery rate of 0.05, a later analysis showed that 16,951 TCR beta sequences were associated with HLA alleles.

About this clone: Its antigen remains unknown.

The PCR made use of 60 Vbeta and 13 Jbeta primers. Profiled with immunoSEQ multiplex PCR; TCRdb holds only in-frame clones, not every one. The table has about 120,000 clones, around 66% seen once. This receptor was obtained from a woman aged 40 to 50 in good health and CMV-seropositive. The sequenced sample consisted of PBMCs.

The CDR3 DNA reads as TGCGCCAGCAGGGAAATAGCGGGTACTCAAGAGACCCAGTACTTC. Amino acid sequence: CASREIAGTQETQYF. The chain links TRBV5-1 to TRBJ2-5, with 7 bases matching TRBD2. V lost 5 bases and J lost 2; bases outside the gene matches: 9. There are 15 residues in the CDR3. Germline-derived CDR1 and CDR2 are SGHRS and YFSETQ.